This T cell receptor beta chain came from a study of OX40 agonist ivuxolimab in advanced cancers. On the study more broadly: Patients treated during dose escalation were battling hepatocellular carcinoma, melanoma, renal cell or head and neck cancer.

The repertoire was sequenced with immunoSEQ multiplex PCR; TCRdb's copy has only in-frame clones and lacks some. The sample includes approximately 71,000 clones, roughly 89% seen only once; the top ten take around 0.84%. The sampling schedule covered blood at baseline, cycle 4 day 1, and cycle 7 day 1. Sequences were derived from CD4+ or CD8+ T cells sorted from blood, sampled in a trial of the OX40 agonist ivuxolimab. The clonotype was recovered from an adult with an advanced solid tumor such as melanoma, head and neck, liver or kidney cancer.

The CDR3 sequence: CASSGTTAPPEQFF. The CDR3 DNA sequence: TGTGCCAGCAGTGGCACGACGGCACCCCCGGAGCAGTTCTTC. This chain links TRBV6-6 with TRBJ2-1; D remains unclear. The ends were cut back, 5 bases at V and 10 bases at J, with 18 bases in the middle. CDR1 is MNHNY, CDR2 SVGAGI, per germline (reference sequence). The CDR3 length is 14 residues.